The 5 T cell receptor beta chains reported below all come from one sample, sequenced in a study of shared clonotypes between healthy human individuals. Method: immunoSEQ multiplex PCR; TCRdb's copy keeps in-frame clones and lacks some. The data contain approximately 500,000 clones, approximately 82% of them singletons. The sample taken for sequencing was PBMCs. Receptors originate from a woman in her thirties or forties in good health. Some clones in this sample may be carry-over from other donors' samples.

This clone was observed a handful of times. The V and J genes are TRBV7-8 and TRBJ2-1; TRBD2 matches 7 bases. Germline V CDR1 and CDR2: SGHVS, FQNEAQ. The CDR3 sequence is 14 residues long. V dropped 2 bases and J dropped 7; count of bases not matched to a gene: 5. The CDR3 DNA reads as TGTGCCAGCAGCTTACAGGTACTAGCGAATGAGCAGTTCTTC. Amino acids: CASSLQVLANEQFF.

The chain has TRBV15 and TRBJ2-3; possible D gene TRBD1, 7 bases. Germline assignment: CDR1 LNHNV and CDR2 YYDKDF (reference sequence). V was pared by 1 base and J by 5 bases, with 10 bases between. The CDR3 consists of 14 residues. CDR3 bases: TGTGCCACCAGCAGAGGCAGGGGGGAAGATACGCAGTATTTT. Translating it yields CATSRGRGEDTQYF.

The CDR3 DNA reads as TGTGCCAGCAGCCTCGGGGCAGGGGACGTTGAAAAACTGTTTTTT. It encodes CASSLGAGDVEKLFF. The J gene is TRBJ1-4, the V gene TRBV28, with a tentative D call TRBD1 (6 bases). V was shortened by 6 bases and J by 7 bases, with 18 bases between the two germline ends. The CDR3 covers 15 residues. The germline V gene has CDR1 MDHEN and CDR2 SYDVKM.

This clone was picked up a small number of times. The rearrangement links TRBV11-2 to TRBJ2-2, with D perhaps matching TRBD1 (6 bases). Germline CDR1 reads SGHAT; CDR2 reads FQNNGV. V gave up 5 bases and J gave up 6 bases, with 22 bases separating them. CDR3 length: 17 residues. This chain's CDR3 is CASSPTAGAFKPGELFF. The CDR3 DNA reads TGTGCCAGCAGCCCCACCGCAGGGGCTTTTAAACCCGGGGAGCTGTTTTTT. Drawing the rest from reference TRBV11-2 and TRBJ2-2, the complete variable domain is EAGVAQSPRYKIIEKRQSVAFWCNPISGHATLYWYQQILGQGPKLLIQFQNNGVVDDSQLPKDRFSAERLKGVDSTLKIQPAKLEDSAVYLCASSPTAGAFKPGELFFGEGSRLTVL.

This clone has ten or more counts. This rearrangement joins TRBV9 to TRBJ2-3; D ambiguous. V was cut by 0 bases and J by 7 bases, with 3 bases left in between. The germline CDR1 and CDR2 sequences are SGDLS and YYNGEE. The CDR3 has 11 amino acids. The CDR3 sequence: CASSVGHTQYF. CDR3 coding DNA: TGTGCCAGCAGCGTAGGTCATACGCAGTATTTT.